Reported below is one T cell receptor beta chain. This sample stems from a study of blood T cell repertoires in COVID-19. Study-level information: Samples representing acute and convalescent COVID-19 were sourced from the United States, Italy and Spain. T cells, B-cell-depleted T cells, or PBMCs supplied cDNA or gDNA.

This CDR3 contains 12 residues. With 5 bases removed from V and 11 bases from J, the gap between germline ends came to 13 bases. Clinical histories supplied by participants themselves formed the basis of cohort assignment. In the authors' workflow: Nucleated cell number was recorded as an estimate derived from reference gene primer amplification. Profiled with immunoSEQ multiplex PCR; TCRdb holds only in-frame clones, not every one. V, J and clone size were drawn from that table, and D and trimming were deduced from the DNA. The data show 250,000 to 350,000 clones, with around 90% seen just once and around 1.7% held by the top ten.

V is TRBV12-3 or TRBV12-4 and J is TRBJ2-1; a possible D gene is TRBD1 (6 bases). The source of this sequence is a woman aged 18-30 years with acute COVID-19. Material: PBMCs or T cells enriched from blood (not recorded which). This chain's CDR3 is CASSPIGGQQFF. CDR3 nucleotides: TGTGCCAGCAGTCCCATAGGGGGACAGCAGTTCTTC.